These 23 T cell receptor beta chains share one sample of origin, sequenced in a study of blood T cell repertoires in COVID-19. The assay was immunoSEQ multiplex PCR, and TCRdb's table has in-frame clones only and misses some. This sample carries nearly 60,000 clones, approximately 87% of them seen once, and the ten largest clones take roughly 5.1%. What was sequenced was peripheral blood. Receptors were obtained from a man between 40 and 49 years old with active COVID-19.

The chain carries TRBV24-1 and TRBJ1-2; 8 bases agree with TRBD1. J was trimmed by 6 bases and V by 4 bases; bases with no gene match: 9. This CDR3 is built from 15 residues. Germline CDR1 is KGHDR and CDR2 is SFDVKD. This CDR3 is CATSEAGQGFDGYTF. The CDR3 coding sequence is TGTGCCACCAGTGAAGCCGGACAGGGCTTTGATGGCTACACCTTC.

This clone was observed a handful of times. Other DNA sequences from this sample encode an identical CDR3 as well. The V call is TRBV12-1, the J call TRBJ2-7; no check of the table's D call, TRBD1, against the DNA was made. TRBV12-1 represents a pseudogene. CDR3 size: 14 residues. The CDR3 nucleotides read TGTGCCAGCAGCTCCGGGACAGGCTCCTACGAGCAGTACTTC. As protein: CASSSGTGSYEQYF.

V is TRBV18 and J is TRBJ2-3; TRBD2 matches at 13 bases. Germline V gene data show CDR1 as KGHSH and CDR2 as LQKENI. The V gene end was trimmed by 4 bases and the J gene end by 3 bases; junction bases not matched to a gene: 1. The CDR3 is 15 residues long. The CDR3 sequence: CASSRTSGRTDTQYF. CDR3 bases: TGTGCCAGCTCACGGACTAGCGGGAGAACAGATACGCAGTATTTT. The full variable domain, rest sourced from reference TRBV18 and TRBJ2-3, is NAGVMQNPRHLVRRRGQEARLRCSPMKGHSHVYWYRQLPEEGLKFMVYLQKENIIDESGMPKERFSAEFPKEGPSILRIQQVVRGDSAAYFCASSRTSGRTDTQYFGPGTRLTVL.

This sequence joins TRBV7-2 and TRBJ2-3; a possible D gene is TRBD2 (6 bases). The germline V gene has CDR1 SGHTA and CDR2 FQGNSA. The CDR3 contains 14 residues. Trimming shortened V by 1 base and J by 8 bases, and 13 bases separated the two germline ends. CDR3 in DNA: TGTGCCAGCAGCTTAGGGGTGGACGGGAGTACGCAGTATTTT. This codes for CASSLGVDGSTQYF.

This clone was observed a single time. V and J are TRBV11-2 and TRBJ1-2; D gene ambiguous. From germline, CDR1 is SGHAT and CDR2 FQNNGV. V was pared by 4 bases and J by 2 bases, with 17 bases between. This CDR3 region has 16 residues. Written as DNA, the CDR3 is TGTGCCAGCAGCTCTCTAATGGGGATAGCGAACTATGGCTACACCTTC. As protein: CASSSLMGIANYGYTF. Looking up the rest from reference TRBV11-2 and TRBJ1-2 gives the full variable domain: EAGVAQSPRYKIIEKRQSVAFWCNPISGHATLYWYQQILGQGPKLLIQFQNNGVVDDSQLPKDRFSAERLKGVDSTLKIQPAKLEDSAVYLCASSSLMGIANYGYTFGSGTRLTVV.

The CDR3 nucleotides read TGTGCCAGCAGCGCGAGACAGGGGGCGAGGGAGACCCAGTACTTC. Its protein product is CASSARQGARETQYF. The genes are TRBV11-3 and TRBJ2-5; 10 bases map to TRBD1. Germline V lookup: CDR1 SGHNT, CDR2 YENEEA. J gave up 5 bases and V 5 bases, and 8 bases lay outside the gene matches. This CDR3 has 15 amino acids. The full variable domain, rest sourced from reference TRBV11-3 and TRBJ2-5, is EAGVVQSPRYKIIEKKQPVAFWCNPISGHNTLYWYLQNLGQGPELLIRYENEEAVDDSQLPKDRFSAERLKGVDSTLKIQPAELGDSAVYLCASSARQGARETQYFGPGTRLLVL.

This clone was found a few times. This chain links TRBV7-9 with TRBJ2-7; 9 bases line up with TRBD2. Germline V lookup: CDR1 SEHNR, CDR2 FQNEAQ (reference sequence). This CDR3 has 15 amino acids. Unmatched junction bases numbered 13, after V lost 8 bases and J lost 5 bases. This CDR3 is CASSRVAGAHHEQYF. The CDR3 region has the DNA TGTGCCAGCTCGAGGGTAGCGGGAGCTCACCACGAGCAGTACTTC.

The table lists this clone with a few counts. This rearrangement joins TRBV2 to TRBJ2-7; 7 bases match TRBD1. The germline V gene encodes CDR1 SNHLY and CDR2 FYNNEI. The CDR3 is 12 amino acids. V lost 6 bases and J lost 5; bases outside the gene matches: 4. The CDR3: CASRPQGDEQYF. In DNA form, the CDR3 reads TGTGCCAGCAGACCCCAGGGGGACGAGCAGTACTTC.

CDR3 coding DNA: TGTGCCAGCAGCTTTGGGACAGACAAAACAGATACGCAGTATTTT. Translation gives CASSFGTDKTDTQYF. The chain carries TRBV11-2 and TRBJ2-3; 7 bases align to TRBD1. Per germline, CDR1 SGHAT and CDR2 FQNNGV. J lost 3 bases, V lost 3 bases, and 6 bases had no gene match. The CDR3 covers 15 residues.

The gene calls are TRBV7-8 and TRBJ2-7, with no clear D. This CDR3 region has 14 residues. V lost 2 bases and J 3 bases, leaving 11 bases between the germline ends. Per the germline V gene, CDR1 is SGHVS and CDR2 is FQNEAQ. CDR3: CASSLRGSYYEQYF. The CDR3 nucleotides read TGTGCCAGCAGCTTAAGAGGTTCCTACTACGAGCAGTACTTC.

The gene calls are TRBV5-1 and TRBJ2-3, with 9 nucleotides matching TRBD1. V was pared by 0 bases and J by 8 bases, with 7 bases of the junction left unmatched. This CDR3 comprises 15 residues. Germline lookup yields CDR1 SGHRS and CDR2 YFSETQ. The CDR3 loop is CASSLGGQGTFTQYF. DNA for the CDR3: TGCGCCAGCAGCTTGGGTGGACAGGGGACTTTTACGCAGTATTTT. The full variable domain, completed using reference TRBV5-1 and TRBJ2-3, is KAGVTQTPRYLIKTRGQQVTLSCSPISGHRSVSWYQQTPGQGLQFLFEYFSETQRNKGNFPGRFSGRQFSNSRSEMNVSTLELGDSALYLCASSLGGQGTFTQYFGPGTRLTVL.

The chain recombines TRBV28 with TRBJ1-3, with D unresolved. The germline CDR1 and CDR2 sequences are MDHEN and SYDVKM. CDR3 length: 16 amino acids. Trimming removed 6 bases at V and 0 bases at J, with 15 bases between. In DNA form, the CDR3 reads TGTGCCAGCAGACTTTCGGGGTCCCGCTCTGGAAACACCATATATTTT. Translation: CASRLSGSRSGNTIYF.

As DNA, the CDR3 is TGTGCCAGCAGTCCCGGGACTACCCCTTGGCAGTACTTC. This sequence encodes CASSPGTTPWQYF. This sequence joins TRBV6-2 or TRBV6-3 and TRBJ2-7, with 7 nucleotides matching TRBD2. Germline-derived CDR1 and CDR2 are MNHEY and SVGEGT. The CDR3 loop spans 13 amino acids. The junction had 10 bases not matched to a gene; V was cut back by 5 bases and J by 9 bases.

This clone turned up a few times. V is TRBV3-1 (or the pseudogene TRBV3-2) and J is TRBJ2-3; the match to TRBD2 covers 10 bases. This CDR3 is 16 amino acids long. Unmatched junction bases numbered 9, after V lost 5 bases and J lost 4 bases. Germline-derived CDR1 and CDR2 are LGHDT and YNNKEL (reference sequence). The CDR3 sequence: CASSGRTSGRSDTQYF. The CDR3 DNA is TGTGCCAGCAGCGGAAGGACTAGCGGAAGATCAGATACGCAGTATTTT.

The chain has TRBV4-1 and TRBJ2-1; 9 bases are a match to TRBD2. V dropped 5 bases and J dropped 5; count of bases not matched to a gene: 16. The CDR3 spans 18 residues. The germline CDR1 and CDR2 sequences are MGHRA and YSYEKL. CDR3 loop: CASSLEGLLAGTNNEQFF. DNA for the CDR3: TGCGCCAGCAGCTTAGAGGGGTTACTAGCGGGTACAAACAATGAGCAGTTCTTC.

The chain employs TRBV4-1 and TRBJ1-1; D is unclear. The CDR3 has 14 amino acids. CDR1 MGHRA and CDR2 YSYEKL come from the germline V gene. V was shortened by 3 bases and J by 4 bases, with 12 bases between the two germline ends. The CDR3 reads CASSHPLGRTEAFF. CDR3 nucleotide sequence: TGCGCCAGCAGCCATCCCCTCGGTCGCACTGAAGCTTTCTTT.

The genes are TRBV5-1 and TRBJ1-5; D is unresolved. Germline V gene data show CDR1 as SGHRS and CDR2 as YFSETQ. There are 15 residues in the CDR3. With 0 bases removed from V and 0 bases from J, the gap between germline ends came to 7 bases. This CDR3 is CASSLGESSNQPQHF. The DNA of the CDR3 is TGCGCCAGCAGCTTGGGAGAAAGTAGCAATCAGCCCCAGCATTTT.

This clone was observed a handful of times. V and J are TRBV29-1 and TRBJ1-1; perhaps TRBD1 as D (6 bases). V was shortened by 5 bases and J by 7 bases, with 11 bases between the two germline ends. This CDR3 is 11 amino acids long. Germline V lookup: CDR1 SQVTM, CDR2 ANQGSEA. For the CDR3, the DNA is TGCAGCGTTTGGGGGCAGAATGAAGCTTTCTTT. Amino acid sequence: CSVWGQNEAFF.

The chain joins TRBV24-1 to TRBJ2-1, with 9 bases fitting TRBD1. Germline-derived CDR1 and CDR2 are KGHDR and SFDVKD. V was clipped by 5 bases and J by 5 bases; unmatched bases: 6. The CDR3 is 15 residues long. In DNA form, the CDR3 reads TGTGCCACCAGTGGCCGGGACAGGGATGACAATGAGCAGTTCTTC. The encoded protein is CATSGRDRDDNEQFF.

The V gene is TRBV11-2, the J gene TRBJ2-7, with D tentatively TRBD1 (6 bases). Germline V CDR1 and CDR2: SGHAT, FQNNGV. The CDR3 consists of 15 residues. The V gene lost 0 bases and the J gene lost 5 bases, with 14 bases spanning the gap. The CDR3 spells CASSLDGGLANEQYF. CDR3 in DNA: TGTGCCAGCAGCTTAGATGGGGGCTTGGCGAACGAGCAGTACTTC.

The chain is built from TRBV7-2 and TRBJ1-1; D is unresolved. V was clipped by 3 bases and J by 0 bases, with 8 bases between them. The CDR3 is 14 amino acids. Germline V CDR1 and CDR2: SGHTA, FQGNSA. The CDR3 DNA reads as TGTGCCAGCAGCTTTAAGTACATGAACACTGAAGCTTTCTTT. Amino acid sequence: CASSFKYMNTEAFF.

The V and J genes are TRBV5-1 and TRBJ2-3; 13 nucleotides agree with TRBD2. CDR3 length: 18 amino acids. CDR1 is SGHRS and CDR2 is YFSETQ in the germline V gene. The junction had 5 bases not matched to a gene; V was cut back by 1 base and J by 0 bases. This chain's CDR3 is CASSLRSLAGGSTDTQYF. DNA for the CDR3: TGCGCCAGCAGCTTGCGATCACTAGCGGGAGGGAGCACAGATACGCAGTATTTT.

The chain couples TRBV2 to TRBJ1-5; no reliable D call. The germline V and J ends were trimmed by 8 bases and 0 bases, with 11 bases remaining between them. This CDR3 comprises 14 residues. Germline assignment: CDR1 SNHLY and CDR2 FYNNEI. The chain's CDR3 is CASQESNSNQPQHF. Here the CDR3 DNA reads TGTGCCAGCCAGGAATCAAATAGCAATCAGCCCCAGCATTTT.